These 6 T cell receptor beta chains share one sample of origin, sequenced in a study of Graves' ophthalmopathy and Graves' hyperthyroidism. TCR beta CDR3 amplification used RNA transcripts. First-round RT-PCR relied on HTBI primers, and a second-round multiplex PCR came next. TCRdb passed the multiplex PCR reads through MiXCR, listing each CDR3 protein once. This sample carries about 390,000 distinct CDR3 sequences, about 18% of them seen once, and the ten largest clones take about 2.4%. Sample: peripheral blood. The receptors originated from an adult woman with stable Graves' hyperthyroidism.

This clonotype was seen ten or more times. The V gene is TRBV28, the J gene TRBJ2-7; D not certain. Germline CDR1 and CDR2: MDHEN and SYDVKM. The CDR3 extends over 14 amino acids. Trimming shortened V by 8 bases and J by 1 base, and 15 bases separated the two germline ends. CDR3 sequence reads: CASQVFRFSYEQYF. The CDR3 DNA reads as TGTGCCAGCCAAGTCTTTAGGTTTTCCTACGAGCAGTACTTC.

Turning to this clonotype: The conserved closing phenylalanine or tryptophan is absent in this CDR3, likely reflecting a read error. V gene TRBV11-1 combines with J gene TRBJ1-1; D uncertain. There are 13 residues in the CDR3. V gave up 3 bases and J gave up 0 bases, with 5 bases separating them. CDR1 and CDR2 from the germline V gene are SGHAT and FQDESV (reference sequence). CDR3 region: CASSFRVNTEAFL. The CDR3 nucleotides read TGTGCCAGCAGCTTTAGGGTGAACACTGAAGCTTTCCTT.

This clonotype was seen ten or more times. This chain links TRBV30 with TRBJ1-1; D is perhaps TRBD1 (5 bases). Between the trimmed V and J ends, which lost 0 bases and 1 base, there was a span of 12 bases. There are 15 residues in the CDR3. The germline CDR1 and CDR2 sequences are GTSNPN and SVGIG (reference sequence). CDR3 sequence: CAWSVAGHTNTEAFF. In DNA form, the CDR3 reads TGTGCCTGGAGTGTAGCCGGACATACGAACACTGAAGCTTTCTTT.

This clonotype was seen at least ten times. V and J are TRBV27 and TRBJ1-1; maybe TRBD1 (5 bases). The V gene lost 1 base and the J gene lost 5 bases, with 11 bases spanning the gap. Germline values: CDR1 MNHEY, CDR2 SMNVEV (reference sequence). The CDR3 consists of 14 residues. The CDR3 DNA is TGTGCCAGCAGTTTATGGGCAGGGAGGACTGAAGCTTTCTTT. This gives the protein CASSLWAGRTEAFF.

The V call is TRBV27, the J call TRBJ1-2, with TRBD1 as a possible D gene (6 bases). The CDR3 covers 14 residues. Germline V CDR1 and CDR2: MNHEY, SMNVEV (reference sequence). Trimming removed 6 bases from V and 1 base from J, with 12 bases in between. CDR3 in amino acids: CASRRKDSNYGYTF. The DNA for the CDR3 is TGTGCCAGCAGACGGAAGGACAGTAACTATGGCTACACCTTC.

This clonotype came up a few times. The CDR3 DNA is TGTGCCAGTAGCGGGTCGATATTTGGGGAGACCCAGTACTTC. The encoded protein is CASSGSIFGETQYF. The chain couples TRBV19 to TRBJ2-5; D is uncertain. Trimming removed 6 bases from V and 5 bases from J, with 16 bases in between. CDR3 length equals 14 residues. Germline CDR1 and CDR2: LNHDA and SQIVND (reference sequence).